What follows is one TCR beta chain and its context. This sample was included in a study of cytomegalovirus exposure and HLA in healthy donors. The CDR3 totals 11 residues. The V end was cut by 3 bases, the J end by 7 bases, with 9 bases between. CDR1 and CDR2 (germline): SQVTM, ANQGSEA. Primers for the PCR totalled 60 Vbeta and 13 Jbeta. Repertoires were generated with immunoSEQ multiplex PCR, while TCRdb's copy carries only in-frame clones and drops some. The profile shows approximately 150,000 clones, approximately 65% of them singletons. This sequence joins TRBV29-1 and TRBJ1-2; possibly TRBD1 for D (5 bases). The sequence derives from a woman in her fifties or sixties in good health and CMV-seronegative. The specimen was PBMCs. CDR3 DNA sequence: TGCAGCGTTGACAGGGTTGGTGGCTACACCTTC. Its protein product is CSVDRVGGYTF.